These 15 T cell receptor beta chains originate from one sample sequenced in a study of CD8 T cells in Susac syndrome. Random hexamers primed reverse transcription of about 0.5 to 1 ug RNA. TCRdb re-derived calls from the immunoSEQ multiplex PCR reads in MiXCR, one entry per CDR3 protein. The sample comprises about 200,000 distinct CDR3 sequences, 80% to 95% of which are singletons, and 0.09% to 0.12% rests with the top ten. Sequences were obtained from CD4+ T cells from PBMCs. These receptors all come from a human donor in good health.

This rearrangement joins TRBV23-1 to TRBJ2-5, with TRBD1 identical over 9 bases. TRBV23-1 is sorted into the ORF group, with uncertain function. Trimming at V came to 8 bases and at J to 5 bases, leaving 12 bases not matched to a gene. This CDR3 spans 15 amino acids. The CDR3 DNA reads TGCGCCAGCCGCAAACCGGGACAGGGACGGGAGACCCAGTACTTC. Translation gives CASRKPGQGRETQYF.

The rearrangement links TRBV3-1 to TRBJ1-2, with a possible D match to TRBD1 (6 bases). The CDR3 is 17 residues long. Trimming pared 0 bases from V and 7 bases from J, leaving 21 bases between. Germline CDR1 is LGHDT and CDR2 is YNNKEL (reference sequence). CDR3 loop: CASSQDFPRGRMVGYTF. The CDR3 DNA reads TGTGCCAGCAGCCAAGATTTCCCCCGGGGGCGCATGGTTGGCTACACCTTC.

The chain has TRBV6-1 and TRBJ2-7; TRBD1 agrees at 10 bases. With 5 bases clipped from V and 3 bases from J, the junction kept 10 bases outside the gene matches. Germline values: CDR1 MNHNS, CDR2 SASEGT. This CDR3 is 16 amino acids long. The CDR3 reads CASSLSRTGGNYEQYF. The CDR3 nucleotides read TGTGCCAGCAGTCTATCCCGGACAGGGGGAAACTACGAGCAGTACTTC.

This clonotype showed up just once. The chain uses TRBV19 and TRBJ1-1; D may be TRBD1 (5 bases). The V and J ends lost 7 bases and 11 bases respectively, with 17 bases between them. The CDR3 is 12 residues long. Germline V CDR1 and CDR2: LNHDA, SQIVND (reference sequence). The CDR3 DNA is TGTGCCAGTACTTTCGGGACGGGGGAGGCTTTCTTT. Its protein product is CASTFGTGEAFF.

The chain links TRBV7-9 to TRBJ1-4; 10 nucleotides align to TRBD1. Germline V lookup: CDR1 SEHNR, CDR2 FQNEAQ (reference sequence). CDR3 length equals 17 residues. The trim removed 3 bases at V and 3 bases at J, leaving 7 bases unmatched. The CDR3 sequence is CASSFRTGGGSNEKLFF. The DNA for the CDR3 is TGTGCCAGCAGCTTTCGGACAGGGGGTGGATCTAATGAAAAACTGTTTTTT.

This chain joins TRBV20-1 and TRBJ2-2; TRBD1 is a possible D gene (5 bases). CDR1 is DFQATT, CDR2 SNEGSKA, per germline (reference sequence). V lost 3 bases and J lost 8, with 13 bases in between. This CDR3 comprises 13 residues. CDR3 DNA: TGCAGTGCTAGTATATCAAGGGGAGGGGAGCTGTTTTTT. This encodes CSASISRGGELFF.

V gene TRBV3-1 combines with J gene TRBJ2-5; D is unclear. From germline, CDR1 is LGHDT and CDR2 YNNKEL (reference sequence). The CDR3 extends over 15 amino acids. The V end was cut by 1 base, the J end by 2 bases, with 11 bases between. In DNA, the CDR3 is TGTGCCAGCAGCCAAGCGGGCGGATTTCAAGAGACCCAGTACTTC. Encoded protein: CASSQAGGFQETQYF.

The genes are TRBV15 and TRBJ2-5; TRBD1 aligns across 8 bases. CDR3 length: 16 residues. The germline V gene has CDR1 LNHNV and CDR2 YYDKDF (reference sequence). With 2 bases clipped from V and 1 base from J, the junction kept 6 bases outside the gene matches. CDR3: CATSRRTGFSQETQYF. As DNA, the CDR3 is TGTGCCACCAGCAGAAGGACAGGGTTCAGCCAAGAGACCCAGTACTTC.

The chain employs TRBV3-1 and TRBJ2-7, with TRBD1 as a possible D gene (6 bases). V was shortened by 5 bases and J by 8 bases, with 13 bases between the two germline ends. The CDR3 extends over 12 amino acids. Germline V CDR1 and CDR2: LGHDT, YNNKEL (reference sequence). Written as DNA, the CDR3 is TGTGCCAGCAGCAATACAGGGTCAAAGCAGTACTTC. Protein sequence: CASSNTGSKQYF.

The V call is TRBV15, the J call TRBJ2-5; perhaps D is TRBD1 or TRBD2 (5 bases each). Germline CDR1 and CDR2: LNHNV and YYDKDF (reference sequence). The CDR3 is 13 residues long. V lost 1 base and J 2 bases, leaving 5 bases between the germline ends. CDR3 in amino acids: CATSRGGQETQYF. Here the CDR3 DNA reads TGTGCCACCAGCAGAGGGGGGCAAGAGACCCAGTACTTC.

CDR3 region: CASSAQGSDTQYF. CDR3 sequence (DNA): TGTGCCAGCAGCGCACAGGGATCAGATACGCAGTATTTT. The J gene is TRBJ2-3, the V gene TRBV3-1, with D maybe TRBD1 (6 bases). With 5 bases removed from V and 4 bases from J, the gap between germline ends came to 10 bases. The CDR3 contains 13 residues. Germline assignment: CDR1 LGHDT and CDR2 YNNKEL (reference sequence).

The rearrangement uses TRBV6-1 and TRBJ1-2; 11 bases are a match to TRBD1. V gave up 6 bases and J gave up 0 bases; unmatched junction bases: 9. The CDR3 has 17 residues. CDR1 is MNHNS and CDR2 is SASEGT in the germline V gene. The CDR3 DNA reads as TGTGCCAGCAGCCCCGGGACAGGGGGGAATTCTAACTATGGCTACACCTTC. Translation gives CASSPGTGGNSNYGYTF.

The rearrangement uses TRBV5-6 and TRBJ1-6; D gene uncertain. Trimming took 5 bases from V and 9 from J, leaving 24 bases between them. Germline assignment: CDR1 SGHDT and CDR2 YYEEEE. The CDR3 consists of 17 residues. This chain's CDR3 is CASSLASSTRGLSPLHF. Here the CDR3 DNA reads TGTGCCAGCAGTCTTGCGTCTTCGACACGGGGTCTTTCACCCCTCCACTTT.

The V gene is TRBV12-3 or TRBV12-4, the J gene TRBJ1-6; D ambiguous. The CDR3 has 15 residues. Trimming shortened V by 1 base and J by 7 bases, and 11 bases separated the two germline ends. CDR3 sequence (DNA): TGTGCCAGCAGTTTAGGTCCGCCGCAAAATTCACCCCTCCACTTT. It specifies CASSLGPPQNSPLHF.

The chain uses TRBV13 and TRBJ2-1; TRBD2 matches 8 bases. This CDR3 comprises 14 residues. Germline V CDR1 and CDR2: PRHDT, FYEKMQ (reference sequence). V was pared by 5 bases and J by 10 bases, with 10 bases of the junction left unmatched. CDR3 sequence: CASSPRGPGGEQFF. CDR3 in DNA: TGTGCCAGCAGCCCCAGAGGGCCGGGAGGGGAGCAGTTCTTC.